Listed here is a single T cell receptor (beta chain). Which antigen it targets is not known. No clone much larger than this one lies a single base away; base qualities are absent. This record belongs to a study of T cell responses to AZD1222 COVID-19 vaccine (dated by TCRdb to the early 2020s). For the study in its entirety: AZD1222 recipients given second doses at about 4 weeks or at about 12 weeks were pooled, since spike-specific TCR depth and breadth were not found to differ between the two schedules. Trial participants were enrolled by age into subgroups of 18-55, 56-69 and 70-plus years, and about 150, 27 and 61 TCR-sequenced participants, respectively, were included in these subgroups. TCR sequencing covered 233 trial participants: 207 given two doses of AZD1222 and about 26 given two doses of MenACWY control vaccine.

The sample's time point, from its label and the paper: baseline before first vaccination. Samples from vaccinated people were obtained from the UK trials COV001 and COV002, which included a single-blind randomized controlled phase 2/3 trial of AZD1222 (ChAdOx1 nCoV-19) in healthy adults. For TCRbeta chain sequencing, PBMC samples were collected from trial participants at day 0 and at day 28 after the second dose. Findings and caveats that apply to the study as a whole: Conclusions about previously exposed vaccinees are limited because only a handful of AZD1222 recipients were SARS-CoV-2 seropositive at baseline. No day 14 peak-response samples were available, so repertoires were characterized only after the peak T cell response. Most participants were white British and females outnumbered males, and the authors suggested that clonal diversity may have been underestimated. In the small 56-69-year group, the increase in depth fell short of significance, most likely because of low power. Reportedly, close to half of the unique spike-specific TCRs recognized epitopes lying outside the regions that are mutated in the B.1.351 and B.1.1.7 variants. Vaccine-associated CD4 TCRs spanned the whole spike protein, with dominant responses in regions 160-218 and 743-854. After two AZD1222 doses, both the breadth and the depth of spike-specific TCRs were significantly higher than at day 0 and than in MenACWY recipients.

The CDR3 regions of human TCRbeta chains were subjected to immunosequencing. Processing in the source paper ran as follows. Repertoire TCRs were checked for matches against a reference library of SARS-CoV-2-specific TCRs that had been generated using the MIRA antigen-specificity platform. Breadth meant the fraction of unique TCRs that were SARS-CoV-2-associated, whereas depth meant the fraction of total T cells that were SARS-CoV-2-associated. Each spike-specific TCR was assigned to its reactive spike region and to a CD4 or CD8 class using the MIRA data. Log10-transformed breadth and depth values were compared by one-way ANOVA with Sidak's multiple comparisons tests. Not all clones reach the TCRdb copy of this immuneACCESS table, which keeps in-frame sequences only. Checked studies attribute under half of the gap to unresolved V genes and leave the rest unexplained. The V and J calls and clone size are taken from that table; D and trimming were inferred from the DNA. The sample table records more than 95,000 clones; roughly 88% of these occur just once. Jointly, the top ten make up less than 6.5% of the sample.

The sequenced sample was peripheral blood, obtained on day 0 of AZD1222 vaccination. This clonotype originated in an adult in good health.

Here is the DNA: TGTGCCAGCAGCTTAGTTGGCGGGGGGTACAATGAGCAGTTCTTC. Protein translation: CASSLVGGGYNEQFF. The sequence links TRBV11-3 to TRBJ2-1; TRBD2 agrees with 8 junctional bases. The CDR3, cysteine through phenylalanine, is 15 amino acids long. CDR3 DNA is the only sequence kept; it has 45 bases, read in frame from the first base. According to the germline V gene, CDR1 reads SGHNT and CDR2 reads YENEEA. V is pruned by 1 base and J by 4 bases, leaving 3 bases of the junction without a gene match.